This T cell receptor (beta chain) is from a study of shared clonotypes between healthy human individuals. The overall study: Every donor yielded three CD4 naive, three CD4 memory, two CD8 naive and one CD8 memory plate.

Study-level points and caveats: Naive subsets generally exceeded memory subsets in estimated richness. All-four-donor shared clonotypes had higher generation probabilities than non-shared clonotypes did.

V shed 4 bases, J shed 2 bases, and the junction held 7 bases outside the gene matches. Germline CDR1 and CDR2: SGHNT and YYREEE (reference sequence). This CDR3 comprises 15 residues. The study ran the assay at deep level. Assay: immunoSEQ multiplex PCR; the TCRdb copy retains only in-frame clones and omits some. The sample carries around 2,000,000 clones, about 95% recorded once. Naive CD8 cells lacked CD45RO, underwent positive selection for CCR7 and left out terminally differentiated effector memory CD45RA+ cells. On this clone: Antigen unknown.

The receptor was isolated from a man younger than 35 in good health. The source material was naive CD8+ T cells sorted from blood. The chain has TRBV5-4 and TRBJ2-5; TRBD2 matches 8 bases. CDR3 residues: CASSQSGSPQETQYF. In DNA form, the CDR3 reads TGTGCCAGCAGCCAAAGCGGGAGTCCTCAAGAGACCCAGTACTTC.